Following are 27 T cell receptor beta chains from one sample sequenced in a study of T cells in Graves' hyperthyroidism and ophthalmopathy. Amplification yielded TCR beta CDR3 regions, with RNA transcripts as the source. TCR CDR3 regions were first amplified by RT-PCR with HTBI primers. TCRdb re-called the multiplex PCR reads with MiXCR, one entry per CDR3 protein. The sample shows 700,000 to 950,000 distinct CDR3 sequences, 35% of them seen only once. Sequencing was done on a sample of blood. The source is a woman aged 40 to 50 with Graves' hyperthyroidism.

The rearrangement uses TRBV7-8 and TRBJ2-6, with a possible D match to TRBD2 (5 bases). The CDR3 totals 21 residues. Germline V gene data show CDR1 as SGHVS and CDR2 as FQNEAQ. Deletions cut 2 bases from V and 2 bases from J, with 25 bases between. Written as DNA, the CDR3 is TGTGCCAGCAGCTTATATTATTGGCCAACCGACGGGAACCCTGGGGCCAACGTCCTGACTTTC. It is translated as CASSLYYWPTDGNPGANVLTF.

This clonotype was seen many times. One end of the junction is discordant with germline, which a read error may explain. The chain carries TRBV5-1 and TRBJ2-7, with no clear D. The CDR3 runs 13 residues. Looked up from germline, CDR1 is SGHRS and CDR2 is YFSETQ. CDR3 bases: TGTGCCAGCAGCTTAGATCGGTCCTACGAGCAGTACTTC. This gives the protein CASSLDRSYEQYF.

In its sample, this clonotype was seen many times. The rearrangement uses TRBV7-8 and TRBJ1-1; D gene uncertain. In germline, CDR1 is SGHVS, CDR2 FQNEAQ. The germline V and J ends were trimmed by 1 base and 6 bases, with 3 bases remaining between them. This CDR3 spans 11 amino acids. CDR3 loop: CASSLEAEAFF. In DNA form, the CDR3 reads TGTGCCAGCAGCTTAGAGGCTGAAGCTTTCTTT.

The chain joins TRBV5-1 to TRBJ2-6; no definite D call. CDR3 length equals 16 residues. V was shortened by 7 bases and J by 0 bases, with 14 bases between the two germline ends. Germline lookup yields CDR1 SGHRS and CDR2 YFSETQ. CDR3 nucleotide sequence: TGCGCCAGCGGACGGTGCTCGGGCTCTGGGGCCAACGTCCTGACTTTC. Translating gives CASGRCSGSGANVLTF.

The J gene is TRBJ1-5, the V gene TRBV10-3; D ambiguous. Trimming removed 8 bases from V and 5 bases from J, with 7 bases in between. Germline lookup yields CDR1 ENHRY and CDR2 SYGVKD. The CDR3 spans 11 residues. CDR3 nucleotides: TGTGCCATCCTGGGCGATCAGCCCCAGCATTTT. It is translated as CAILGDQPQHF.

This chain joins TRBV18 and TRBJ1-1; D call uncertain. Trimming shortened V by 0 bases and J by 1 base, and 6 bases separated the two germline ends. CDR1 is KGHSH, CDR2 LQKENI, per germline. The CDR3 has 14 residues. The CDR3 here is CASSPPRENTEAFF. DNA of the CDR3: TGTGCCAGCTCACCACCCCGGGAGAACACTGAAGCTTTCTTT. Using reference TRBV18 and TRBJ1-1 for the parts outside the CDR3, the full variable domain is NAGVMQNPRHLVRRRGQEARLRCSPMKGHSHVYWYRQLPEEGLKFMVYLQKENIIDESGMPKERFSAEFPKEGPSILRIQQVVRGDSAAYFCASSPPRENTEAFFGQGTRLTVV.

This clonotype has only a few counts. The chain joins TRBV27 to TRBJ1-6, with TRBD1 matching 8 bases. V dropped 6 bases and J dropped 5; count of bases not matched to a gene: 3. This CDR3 contains 14 residues. Germline CDR1 and CDR2: MNHEY and SMNVEV (reference sequence). In DNA, the CDR3 is TGTGCCAGCAGCCCGGACAGGGATAATTCACCCCTCCACTTT. Protein: CASSPDRDNSPLHF.

V usage is TRBV6-5 and J usage is TRBJ2-7, with 9 bases fitting TRBD1. The ends lost 5 bases at V and 7 bases at J; junction bases unmatched: 12. Germline values: CDR1 MNHEY, CDR2 SVGAGI. This CDR3 contains 15 residues. CDR3 nucleotides: TGTGCCAGCAGTGCTCCGGGACAGGGAACCGGGGAGCAGTACTTC. Amino acids: CASSAPGQGTGEQYF.

This clonotype was observed many times. The chain has TRBV7-9 and TRBJ2-7, with D perhaps assigned TRBD1 or TRBD2 (5 bases each). The germline gives CDR1 SEHNR, CDR2 FQNEAQ (reference sequence). The CDR3 is made up of 14 amino acids. The V and J ends lost 5 bases and 4 bases respectively, with 15 bases between them. The CDR3: CASSPGTEWYEQYF. For the CDR3, the DNA is TGTGCCAGCAGCCCGGGGACGGAATGGTACGAGCAGTACTTC.

This clonotype was found a few times. The chain carries TRBV5-1 and TRBJ1-2; D not certain. The CDR3 loop spans 16 amino acids. V lost 4 bases, J lost 8 bases, and 24 bases lay in between. The V gene's germline CDR1 is SGHRS and CDR2 YFSETQ. The CDR3 here is CASSQDLDPPIMGYTF. The CDR3 DNA is TGCGCCAGCAGCCAAGATTTAGACCCACCTATAATGGGCTACACCTTC. The complete variable domain, with remaining parts taken from reference TRBV5-1 and TRBJ1-2, reads KAGVTQTPRYLIKTRGQQVTLSCSPISGHRSVSWYQQTPGQGLQFLFEYFSETQRNKGNFPGRFSGRQFSNSRSEMNVSTLELGDSALYLCASSQDLDPPIMGYTFGSGTRLTVV.

The CDR3 region is CASSLVMGSGANVLTF. The CDR3 nucleotides read TGTGCCAGCAGTTTAGTGATGGGAAGTGGGGCCAACGTCCTGACTTTC. J is TRBJ2-6 and V is TRBV27; D gene ambiguous. Germline V gene data show CDR1 as MNHEY and CDR2 as SMNVEV (reference sequence). The CDR3 totals 16 residues. Trimming stripped 2 bases from V and 3 bases from J, with 11 bases between.

A word on this clonotype: A much larger clone differs from this one at a single base, so this may be a read error. V and J are TRBV24-1 and TRBJ2-5; TRBD1 or TRBD2 may be the D gene (5 bases each). The CDR3 totals 13 residues. Looked up from germline, CDR1 is KGHDR and CDR2 is SFDVKD. V lost 12 bases to trimming and J lost 6 bases, with 19 bases between them. The DNA of the CDR3 is TGTGCCTCAGGGCTGGGAGCGGAGAAGACCCAGTACTTC. Encoded protein: CASGLGAEKTQYF.

This clonotype was picked up a small number of times. The rearrangement joins TRBV19 to TRBJ1-6, with D perhaps matching TRBD1 (5 bases). The CDR3 runs 12 residues. Trimming left V 5 bases short and J 9 bases short, with 8 bases between. Germline lookup yields CDR1 LNHDA and CDR2 SQIVND (reference sequence). CDR3 amino acids: CASSVTGSPLHF. In DNA, the CDR3 is TGTGCCAGTAGTGTAACAGGTTCACCCCTCCACTTT.

V gene TRBV29-1 combines with J gene TRBJ1-1, with a possible D match to TRBD1 (5 bases). This CDR3 has 15 amino acids. Germline CDR1 and CDR2: SQVTM and ANQGSEA. V was trimmed by 4 bases and J by 1 base, leaving 16 bases between them. DNA of the CDR3: TGCAGCGTTGCCAGCACCGACAGAGAGAACACTGAAGCTTTCTTT. Translation gives CSVASTDRENTEAFF.

J is TRBJ2-7 and V is TRBV2, with a tentative D call TRBD1 (5 bases). Germline CDR1 SNHLY, CDR2 FYNNEI. The CDR3 runs to 17 residues. Trimming removed 6 bases at V and 4 bases at J, with 25 bases between. CDR3 sequence (DNA): TGTGCCAGCAGGTCCACCGTCAGGGTCGGGCTTTGGTACGAGCAGTACTTC. This gives the protein CASRSTVRVGLWYEQYF.

The sample holds a few counts of this clonotype. The chain employs TRBV20-1 and TRBJ2-7, with 8 positions matching TRBD1. J was trimmed by 0 bases and V by 0 bases; bases with no gene match: 13. This CDR3 has 18 residues. Germline V gene sequence: CDR1 DFQATT, CDR2 SNEGSKA (reference sequence). CDR3 coding DNA: TGCAGTGCTAGAGATGGCGTGGCGACAGGGGTGAGCTCCTACGAGCAGTACTTC. It is translated as CSARDGVATGVSSYEQYF.

The genes are TRBV7-2 and TRBJ2-5; D possibly corresponds to TRBD2 (6 bases). The V gene lost 3 bases and the J gene lost 5 bases, with 16 bases spanning the gap. Germline V CDR1 and CDR2: SGHTA, FQGNSA. This CDR3 region has 15 residues. The CDR3 region is CASSLAGPRGETQYF. In nucleotides, the CDR3 is TGTGCCAGCAGCTTGGCGGGACCTCGAGGGGAGACCCAGTACTTC.

Comment on this clonotype: A much larger clone is a single base away; this may be a read error. The CDR3 DNA sequence: TGTGCCAGCAGCTCTTTCGGCGAGCAGTACTTC. Amino acid sequence: CASSSFGEQYF. The V gene is TRBV11-3, the J gene TRBJ2-7; D is undetermined. Germline CDR1 SGHNT, CDR2 YENEEA. Between the trimmed V and J ends, which lost 4 bases and 6 bases, there was a span of 7 bases. CDR3 length: 11 residues.

The genes are TRBV7-9 and TRBJ1-5; no reliable D call. The CDR3 has 15 residues. V gave up 5 bases and J gave up 8 bases, with 19 bases separating them. Germline values: CDR1 SEHNR, CDR2 FQNEAQ (reference sequence). CDR3 region: CASSETQNTGEPQHF. DNA for the CDR3: TGTGCCAGCAGCGAAACCCAGAACACCGGGGAGCCCCAGCATTTT.

This clonotype has only a few counts. The V gene is TRBV5-4, the J gene TRBJ1-1, with unresolved D. The CDR3 is 15 residues long. CDR1 is SGHNT and CDR2 is YYREEE in the germline V gene (reference sequence). V lost 4 bases to trimming and J lost 0 bases, with 13 bases between them. In DNA form, the CDR3 reads TGTGCCAGCAGCCAAGATTCTTCGGTGAACACTGAAGCTTTCTTT. Encoded protein: CASSQDSSVNTEAFF.

This chain links TRBV11-2 with TRBJ2-5; the match to TRBD1 covers 11 bases. Germline loops: CDR1 SGHAT, CDR2 FQNNGV. The CDR3 has 14 amino acids. The trim removed 6 bases at V and 4 bases at J, leaving 4 bases unmatched. The CDR3 loop is CASRTDRGLETQYF. As DNA, the CDR3 is TGTGCCAGCAGGACGGACAGGGGGCTAGAGACCCAGTACTTC. The whole variable domain, filled in from reference TRBV11-2 and TRBJ2-5, reads EAGVAQSPRYKIIEKRQSVAFWCNPISGHATLYWYQQILGQGPKLLIQFQNNGVVDDSQLPKDRFSAERLKGVDSTLKIQPAKLEDSAVYLCASRTDRGLETQYFGPGTRLLVL.

There are a few counts of this clonotype. This rearrangement joins TRBV20-1 to TRBJ1-1; maybe TRBD1 (6 bases). Germline CDR1 reads DFQATT; CDR2 reads SNEGSKA (reference sequence). The germline V and J ends were trimmed by 5 bases and 4 bases, with 14 bases remaining between them. The CDR3 sequence is 13 residues long. CDR3 bases: TGCAGTGCTGGTTCAGGGGATGGCACTGAAGCTTTCTTT. Protein: CSAGSGDGTEAFF.

This chain links TRBV7-9 with TRBJ2-5; TRBD2 matches 7 bases. V lost 3 bases, J lost 2 bases, and 15 bases stayed unmatched. The CDR3 contains 18 residues. Germline values: CDR1 SEHNR, CDR2 FQNEAQ (reference sequence). Here the CDR3 DNA reads TGTGCCAGCAGCTTTAGGCTGGGGCTGAGCGGGAAACAAGAGACCCAGTACTTC. Encoded protein: CASSFRLGLSGKQETQYF.

This clonotype was observed at least ten times. The CDR3 DNA follows: TGTGCCAGCAGCTTAAAAGGCACCTACGAGCAGTACTTC. Protein: CASSLKGTYEQYF. The V call is TRBV7-8, the J call TRBJ2-7; D is uncertain. CDR1 is SGHVS, CDR2 FQNEAQ, per germline. The CDR3 sequence is 13 residues long. Between the trimmed V and J ends, which lost 2 bases and 2 bases, there was a span of 7 bases.

The sample holds many counts of this clonotype. The chain recombines TRBV7-8 with TRBJ1-3; D ambiguous. V gave up 6 bases and J gave up 0 bases, with 12 bases separating them. Germline V gene lookup returns CDR1 SGHVS and CDR2 FQNEAQ. The CDR3 extends over 15 amino acids. This CDR3 is CASSTQRVSGNTIYF. Written as DNA, the CDR3 is TGTGCCAGCAGTACCCAGAGGGTCTCTGGAAACACCATATATTTT.

This clonotype was seen more than once but under ten times. This chain uses TRBV6-6 with TRBJ2-5; the D gene is possibly TRBD2 (6 bases). Per germline, CDR1 MNHNY and CDR2 SVGAGI (reference sequence). The V gene lost 2 bases and the J gene lost 5 bases, with 12 bases spanning the gap. The CDR3 loop spans 14 amino acids. CDR3 sequence: CASSYRGARETQYF. CDR3 DNA sequence: TGTGCCAGCAGTTACCGCGGGGCGAGGGAGACCCAGTACTTC.

A few counts support this clonotype. CDR3 amino acids: CASSLQSGYEQYF. CDR3 in DNA: TGTGCCAGCAGCTTGCAAAGCGGCTACGAGCAGTACTTC. The V gene is TRBV7-9, the J gene TRBJ2-7, with a tentative D call TRBD2 (5 bases). Germline CDR1 SEHNR, CDR2 FQNEAQ (reference sequence). V gave up 3 bases and J gave up 3 bases, with 9 bases separating them. This CDR3 is built from 13 residues.